This T cell receptor (beta chain) was captured in a study of T-cell memory formation after mild COVID-19. CDR1 is SGDLS, CDR2 YYNGEE, per germline. The CDR3 contains 13 residues. MiXCR, run by TCRdb on the 5' RACE reads, gives a single entry per CDR3 protein. The repertoire holds about 290,000 distinct CDR3 sequences, approximately 15% seen once, with 22% in the top ten. This clonotype was observed a handful of times. A read error may account for a junction end that differs from germline. This sequence was found in a young man who had mild COVID-19 (a few samples of this study predate the infection). Cell type and time point are not known. The chain is built from TRBV9 and TRBJ1-1; no reliable D call. The sequenced sample was PBMCs or a T cell subset sorted from them (not recorded which). The CDR3 loop reads CASSVDVNSEAFF. The CDR3 nucleotides are TGTGCCAGCAGCGTAGACGTCAACAGTGAAGCTTTCTTT.